These 32 T cell receptor beta chains were sequenced from one sample in a study of OX40 agonist ivuxolimab in advanced cancers. Method: immunoSEQ multiplex PCR; TCRdb's copy keeps in-frame clones and lacks some. The sample includes some 77,000 clones, 85% of them seen just once. The source was CD4+ or CD8+ T cells sorted from blood, collected in a trial of the OX40 agonist ivuxolimab. The source is an adult with an advanced solid tumor such as melanoma, head and neck, liver or kidney cancer.

The chain links TRBV5-8 to TRBJ2-7; either TRBD1 or TRBD2 may supply D (6 bases each). The CDR3 runs to 14 residues. CDR1 and CDR2 (germline): SGHTS, YDEGEE. V lost 3 bases and J lost 3, with 13 bases in between. DNA for the CDR3: TGTGCCAGCAGCTACGGGGGCGGTTTCTACGAGCAGTACTTC. This encodes CASSYGGGFYEQYF.

This chain uses TRBV19 with TRBJ2-1; D tentatively fits TRBD1 or TRBD2 (6 bases each). V dropped 10 bases and J dropped 5 bases, with 21 bases sitting between them. Germline loops: CDR1 LNHDA, CDR2 SQIVND (reference sequence). The CDR3 consists of 15 residues. CDR3 sequence reads: CATNGGGLGDNEQFF. The CDR3 region has the DNA TGTGCCACTAACGGAGGGGGGCTCGGGGACAATGAGCAGTTCTTC.

The chain couples TRBV18 to TRBJ1-1; weak D call: TRBD1 (5 bases). Trimming took off 0 bases at V and 2 bases at J, with 10 bases between the two ends. The CDR3 is 15 residues long. CDR1 is KGHSH, CDR2 LQKENI, per germline. The CDR3 here is CASSPPDRFNTEAFF. CDR3 in DNA: TGTGCCAGCTCACCACCCGACAGATTTAACACTGAAGCTTTCTTT.

CDR3 sequence reads: CASSIEGRLAGTGELFF. The CDR3 bases are TGTGCCAGTAGTATAGAGGGTCGACTAGCGGGGACCGGGGAGCTGTTTTTT. The rearrangement joins TRBV19 to TRBJ2-2; 11 positions match TRBD2. Unmatched junction bases numbered 5, after V lost 0 bases and J lost 5 bases. Germline-derived CDR1 and CDR2 are LNHDA and SQIVND (reference sequence). The CDR3 consists of 17 residues.

The V gene is TRBV5-5, the J gene TRBJ2-7; no clear D. The germline V gene encodes CDR1 SGHKS and CDR2 YYEKEE (reference sequence). V was shortened by 6 bases and J by 9 bases, with 13 bases between the two germline ends. The CDR3 loop spans 11 amino acids. The CDR3 loop reads CASTSQIGQYF. Written as DNA, the CDR3 is TGTGCCAGCACCTCTCAGATCGGGCAGTACTTC.

The chain carries TRBV6-6 and TRBJ2-5; 9 positions agree with TRBD1. Per germline, CDR1 MNHNY and CDR2 SVGAGI (reference sequence). The CDR3 runs to 14 residues. With 4 bases clipped from V and 4 bases from J, the junction kept 4 bases outside the gene matches. The CDR3 here is CASSLQGAIETQYF. CDR3 sequence (DNA): TGTGCCAGCAGTTTACAGGGGGCTATAGAGACCCAGTACTTC.

This chain joins TRBV7-8 and TRBJ2-7; no firm D call. CDR3 length: 12 residues. Germline V gene sequence: CDR1 SGHVS, CDR2 FQNEAQ. V dropped 6 bases and J dropped 4 bases, with 10 bases sitting between them. The CDR3 protein is CASRAGLYEQYF. The CDR3 region has the DNA TGTGCCAGCAGGGCAGGTTTATACGAGCAGTACTTC.

Written as DNA, the CDR3 is TGCGCCAGCAGCTTTGGACAAGAGACCCAGTACTTC. Translating it yields CASSFGQETQYF. The rearrangement links TRBV5-1 to TRBJ2-5; D uncertain. This CDR3 has 12 amino acids. The V gene lost 2 bases and the J gene lost 2 bases, with 4 bases spanning the gap. Looked up from germline, CDR1 is SGHRS and CDR2 is YFSETQ.

The chain recombines TRBV6-5 with TRBJ2-7; D is unresolved. CDR3 length: 12 amino acids. V shed 6 bases and J shed 2 bases, with 8 bases lying between them. From germline, CDR1 is MNHEY and CDR2 SVGAGI. The CDR3 protein is CASSRRPYEQYF. The CDR3 bases are TGTGCCAGCAGCCGACGGCCCTACGAGCAGTACTTC.

The CDR3 sequence is CAWSGTTFSGNTIYF. Written as DNA, the CDR3 is TGTGCCTGGAGCGGTACTACTTTCTCTGGAAACACCATATATTTT. This chain links TRBV30 with TRBJ1-3; D is undetermined. Per the germline V gene, CDR1 is GTSNPN and CDR2 is SVGIG (reference sequence). The length of the CDR3 is 15 residues. The V end was cut by 3 bases, the J end by 0 bases, with 12 bases between.

The chain recombines TRBV19 with TRBJ2-2; D uncertain. CDR1 LNHDA and CDR2 SQIVND come from the germline V gene (reference sequence). The CDR3 is made up of 13 amino acids. The ends were cut back, 7 bases at V and 7 bases at J, with 13 bases in the middle. The CDR3: CASMRPVYGELFF. CDR3 in DNA: TGTGCCAGTATGAGACCGGTATACGGGGAGCTGTTTTTT.

The genes are TRBV7-9 and TRBJ2-5, with 8 bases aligning to TRBD1. The CDR3 runs 14 residues. Germline V gene sequence: CDR1 SEHNR, CDR2 FQNEAQ (reference sequence). V was clipped by 5 bases and J by 1 base; unmatched bases: 3. The CDR3 region is CASSPGTGQETQYF. CDR3 nucleotides: TGTGCCAGCAGCCCCGGGACAGGCCAAGAGACCCAGTACTTC.

The J gene is TRBJ2-7, the V gene TRBV7-9, with TRBD1 matching over 7 bases. The trim removed 3 bases at V and 2 bases at J, leaving 4 bases unmatched. The V gene's germline CDR1 is SEHNR and CDR2 FQNEAQ (reference sequence). There are 14 residues in the CDR3. CDR3 residues: CASSFGDRPYEQYF. The CDR3 DNA follows: TGTGCCAGCAGCTTTGGGGACAGACCCTACGAGCAGTACTTC.

The chain couples TRBV27 to TRBJ1-6; no definite D call. Trimming cost V 5 bases and J 4 bases, with 12 bases left between them. This CDR3 is built from 15 residues. The V gene's germline CDR1 is MNHEY and CDR2 SMNVEV (reference sequence). The CDR3 spells CASSPRALYNSPLHF. DNA for the CDR3: TGTGCCAGCAGTCCCCGCGCATTGTATAATTCACCCCTCCACTTT.

The chain joins TRBV5-4 to TRBJ2-3, with unresolved D. The CDR3 is 17 residues long. Germline lookup yields CDR1 SGHNT and CDR2 YYREEE (reference sequence). V dropped 5 bases and J dropped 2 bases, with 21 bases sitting between them. CDR3 in amino acids: CASRPPGSTRATDTQYF. In nucleotides, the CDR3 is TGTGCCAGCAGACCACCGGGTTCAACCCGAGCCACAGATACGCAGTATTTT.

In nucleotides, the CDR3 is TGTGCCAGCAGTTTACAGGGGAGAGAGACCCAGTACTTC. This encodes CASSLQGRETQYF. The J gene is TRBJ2-5, the V gene TRBV27; TRBD1 is a possible D gene (6 bases). Germline V gene data show CDR1 as MNHEY and CDR2 as SMNVEV (reference sequence). This CDR3 region has 13 residues. The germline V and J ends were trimmed by 2 bases and 4 bases, with 8 bases remaining between them.

The rearrangement links TRBV5-6 to TRBJ2-3, with TRBD2 matching over 10 bases. The ends lost 9 bases at V and 0 bases at J; junction bases unmatched: 16. This CDR3 is 18 amino acids long. Germline loops: CDR1 SGHDT, CDR2 YYEEEE. CDR3 bases: TGTGCCACCTCTTCCCCCAAGCGGGAGGGGACTAGCACAGATACGCAGTATTTT. Translation: CATSSPKREGTSTDTQYF. Full variable domain (remainder filled in from reference TRBV5-6 and TRBJ2-3): DAGVTQSPTHLIKTRGQQVTLRCSPKSGHDTVSWYQQALGQGPQFIFQYYEEEERQRGNFPDRFSGHQFPNYSSELNVNALLLGDSALYLCATSSPKREGTSTDTQYFGPGTRLTVL.

V and J are TRBV5-4 and TRBJ1-5; a possible D gene is TRBD1 (6 bases). Germline CDR1 reads SGHNT; CDR2 reads YYREEE (reference sequence). The CDR3 consists of 14 residues. Trimming cost V 3 bases and J 5 bases, with 12 bases left between them. The CDR3: CASSSRGADQPQHF. CDR3 sequence (DNA): TGTGCCAGCAGCTCGCGGGGGGCGGATCAGCCCCAGCATTTT.

The rearrangement links TRBV29-1 to TRBJ1-1, with TRBD1 as a possible D gene (5 bases). Germline-derived CDR1 and CDR2 are SQVTM and ANQGSEA. The CDR3 consists of 11 residues. Trimming removed 3 bases from V and 11 bases from J, with 13 bases in between. The CDR3 DNA reads as TGCAGCGTTGACCCAGGGCGTAGGGCTTTCTTT. Translated: CSVDPGRRAFF.

The genes are TRBV6-1 and TRBJ2-7; 13 bases map to TRBD2. V shed 6 bases, J shed 2 bases, and the junction held 4 bases outside the gene matches. CDR1 and CDR2 (germline): MNHNS, SASEGT. The CDR3 loop spans 15 amino acids. This CDR3 reads CASRPGLAGAYEQYF. CDR3 coding DNA: TGTGCCAGCAGACCCGGACTAGCGGGGGCCTACGAGCAGTACTTC.

The chain recombines TRBV7-6 with TRBJ2-5, with D tentatively TRBD1 (5 bases). The end of the DNA aligns better with TRBJ2-7, so the J call may be wrong. The germline gives CDR1 SGHVS, CDR2 FNYEAQ. This CDR3 is built from 16 residues. CDR3 nucleotide sequence: TGTGCCAGCAGCCCCTCAAACAGGCGTAACTCCTACGAGCAGTACTTC. It codes for CASSPSNRRNSYEQYF.

The chain combines TRBV7-3 with TRBJ2-3; possibly TRBD1 for D (5 bases). Trimming took off 1 base at V and 6 bases at J, with 5 bases between the two ends. CDR1 SGHTA and CDR2 FQGTGA come from the germline V gene. The length of the CDR3 is 12 residues. The CDR3 spells CASSLKGDTQYF. DNA for the CDR3: TGTGCCAGCAGCTTAAAGGGGGATACGCAGTATTTT.

The rearrangement links TRBV5-4 to TRBJ2-1; 11 bases are a match to TRBD1. CDR3 length equals 15 residues. Trimming took 0 bases from V and 7 from J; bases not matched to a gene: 3. Per germline, CDR1 SGHNT and CDR2 YYREEE (reference sequence). CDR3 bases: TGTGCCAGCAGCTTGGGTGGGACAGGGGGGAATGAGCAGTTCTTC. It translates to CASSLGGTGGNEQFF.

The chain is built from TRBV5-1 and TRBJ2-3; 10 bases line up with TRBD2. The ends lost 4 bases at V and 4 bases at J; junction bases unmatched: 12. Germline V gene data show CDR1 as SGHRS and CDR2 as YFSETQ. The CDR3 loop spans 17 amino acids. CDR3 region: CASSPSLLAGKADTQYF. DNA of the CDR3: TGCGCCAGCAGCCCCTCTTTACTAGCGGGGAAGGCAGATACGCAGTATTTT.

The chain employs TRBV27 and TRBJ2-3; 10 nucleotides line up with TRBD1. The CDR3 consists of 17 residues. V dropped 4 bases and J dropped 5; count of bases not matched to a gene: 12. The V gene's germline CDR1 is MNHEY and CDR2 SMNVEV (reference sequence). The CDR3 DNA reads TGTGCCAGCAGTTCCCTGGTCGGGACAGGGGAAGTAGATACGCAGTATTTT. Residues: CASSSLVGTGEVDTQYF.

This chain uses TRBV9 with TRBJ2-5; TRBD2 matches 11 bases. This CDR3 comprises 16 residues. With V trimmed by 2 bases and J by 5 bases, 8 bases remained unmatched. Germline V gene sequence: CDR1 SGDLS, CDR2 YYNGEE. DNA of the CDR3: TGTGCCAGCAGCGTGCTAGCGGGGGGTATCGGGGAGACCCAGTACTTC. It yields the protein CASSVLAGGIGETQYF.

V usage is TRBV28 and J usage is TRBJ2-3; the match to TRBD2 covers 8 bases. CDR1 is MDHEN, CDR2 SYDVKM, per germline. The V gene end was trimmed by 7 bases and the J gene end by 2 bases; junction bases not matched to a gene: 8. The CDR3 has 15 amino acids. The DNA of the CDR3 is TGTGCCAGCACCCCGGGGGGGGGCCTCACAGATACGCAGTATTTT. It is translated as CASTPGGGLTDTQYF. Supplemented by reference TRBV28 and TRBJ2-3, the full variable domain reads DVKVTQSSRYLVKRTGEKVFLECVQDMDHENMFWYRQDPGLGLRLIYFSYDVKMKEKGDIPEGYSVSREKKERFSLILESASTNQTSMYLCASTPGGGLTDTQYFGPGTRLTVL.

The chain joins TRBV27 to TRBJ1-1, with D possibly TRBD1 on 5 matching bases. Germline CDR1 MNHEY, CDR2 SMNVEV (reference sequence). The CDR3 consists of 15 residues. V was clipped by 7 bases and J by 1 base, with 16 bases between them. CDR3 residues: CASTDRQGGNTEAFF. The CDR3 coding sequence is TGTGCCAGCACCGATCGCCAGGGAGGGAACACTGAAGCTTTCTTT.

This chain links TRBV28 with TRBJ1-6, with D unresolved. The CDR3 consists of 14 residues. In germline, CDR1 is MDHEN, CDR2 SYDVKM. The CDR3 sequence: CAIRGYTDNSPLHF. The DNA for the CDR3 is TGTGCGATACGCGGCTATACCGATAATTCACCCCTCCACTTT.

The chain uses TRBV11-2 and TRBJ2-7; the match to TRBD2 covers 7 bases. Losses at the gene ends were 5 bases for V and 3 bases for J; bases not matched to a gene: 10. The CDR3 has 15 amino acids. Germline assignment: CDR1 SGHAT and CDR2 FQNNGV. In nucleotides, the CDR3 is TGTGCCAGCAGCCAAGGGGTCTCTAGCGGCTACGAGCAGTACTTC. Protein product: CASSQGVSSGYEQYF.

This clone was observed once. This chain links TRBV7-3 with TRBJ1-3, with D uncertain. Trimming took 5 bases from V and 0 from J, leaving 11 bases between them. The CDR3 loop spans 15 amino acids. CDR1 and CDR2 (germline): SGHTA, FQGTGA. The CDR3 DNA reads TGTGCCAGCAGCCAAACGGGTCTCTCTGGAAACACCATATATTTT. Amino acids: CASSQTGLSGNTIYF.

The chain has TRBV25-1 and TRBJ2-1; 7 nucleotides align to TRBD2. From germline, CDR1 is MGHDK and CDR2 SYGVNS. This CDR3 is 15 amino acids long. V was clipped by 7 bases and J by 5 bases; unmatched bases: 11. The CDR3 DNA reads TGTGCCAGCAACCTCAGCGGGACCGAAAACAATGAGCAGTTCTTC. Amino acids: CASNLSGTENNEQFF.